One and the same sample provided the 17 T cell receptor beta chains below, sequenced in a study of T cell repertoires in cytomegalovirus infection. These receptors have no known antigen. MiXCR was run by TCRdb on the reads, yielding one entry per CDR3 protein. The table shows fewer than 900,000 distinct CDR3 sequences, with about 27% occurring only once. The sample in question was cultured CD8+ T cells from PBMCs, obtained from culture after CMV antigen stimulation. The origin of the receptors is a human donor in good health (CMV status not recorded). Some clones in this sample may be carry-over from other donors' samples.

Regarding this clonotype: A much larger clone lies a single base off, so this may be a read error. This rearrangement joins TRBV7-8 to TRBJ1-6, with D perhaps matching TRBD1 (5 bases). From germline, CDR1 is SGHVS and CDR2 FQNEAQ. The CDR3 is 16 amino acids. Written as DNA, the CDR3 is TGTGCCAGCAACTTAGGGGCTGGGGGTATTGATTCACCCCTCCACTTT. Protein: CASNLGAGGIDSPLHF.

The chain couples TRBV2 to TRBJ2-1, with 8 nucleotides matching TRBD1. Trimming removed 3 bases from V and 8 bases from J; junction bases left unmatched: 6. The CDR3 has 14 residues. The germline CDR1 and CDR2 sequences are SNHLY and FYNNEI. The CDR3 region is CASSEGQEDHEQFF. The CDR3 coding sequence is TGTGCCAGCAGTGAGGGACAGGAGGACCATGAGCAGTTCTTC.

Note on this clonotype: The junction departs from the called germline gene at one end, perhaps through a read error. V and J are TRBV7-7 and TRBJ2-2; D could derive from TRBD1 or TRBD2 (5 bases each). The CDR3 contains 18 residues. Germline CDR1 SSHAT, CDR2 FNYEAQ (reference sequence). This chain's CDR3 is CASSLDPSGTLNTGELFF. DNA of the CDR3: TGTGCTAGCAGCTTAGACCCCTCCGGGACCCTGAACACCGGGGAGCTGTTTTTT.

The V call is TRBV6-2 or TRBV6-3, the J call TRBJ2-5; 9 bases are a match to TRBD1. The V gene end was trimmed by 8 bases and the J gene end by 1 base; junction bases not matched to a gene: 8. The CDR3 is 15 amino acids. The germline CDR1 and CDR2 sequences are MNHEY and SVGEGT. The CDR3 sequence: CASCSGTGPQETQYF. CDR3 nucleotide sequence: TGTGCCAGCTGCTCAGGGACAGGGCCCCAAGAGACCCAGTACTTC.

This clonotype was found many times. V is TRBV7-2 and J is TRBJ2-1; 8 positions match TRBD2. The CDR3 runs to 15 residues. Germline trimming cut 10 bases from V and 4 bases from J; bases unmatched to any gene: 12. Germline CDR1 is SGHTA and CDR2 is FQGNSA. CDR3 sequence: CAIPSAGGIYNEQFF. For the CDR3, the DNA is TGTGCCATCCCGTCGGCGGGGGGTATTTACAATGAGCAGTTCTTC.

There are a few counts of this clonotype. The V call is TRBV4-2, the J call TRBJ2-2; D not resolved. Germline CDR1 reads LGHNA; CDR2 reads YNFKEQ. V was shortened by 5 bases and J by 2 bases, with 6 bases between the two germline ends. The CDR3 sequence is 13 residues long. Here the CDR3 DNA reads TGTGCCAGCAGCGCAGGAAACACCGGGGAGCTGTTTTTT. It encodes CASSAGNTGELFF.

Comment on this clonotype: Since a much larger clone is just one base distant, this may be a read error. The V call is TRBV7-2, the J call TRBJ1-4, with a weak D call TRBD1 (6 bases). This CDR3 region has 15 residues. CDR1 is SGHTA, CDR2 FQGNSA, per germline. The CDR3 nucleotides read TGTGCCAGCAGCGCGGACAGTGCAACTATTGAAAAACTGTTTTTT. Its translation: CASSADSATIEKLFF.

In this sample, this clonotype turned up a few times. The chain joins TRBV7-9 to TRBJ2-2; D gene uncertain. The CDR3 runs 13 residues. CDR1 is SEHNR and CDR2 is FQNEAQ in the germline V gene (reference sequence). The V end was cut by 11 bases, the J end by 0 bases, with 10 bases between. The CDR3 loop is CAPAVPNTGELFF. The DNA of the CDR3 is TGTGCCCCCGCAGTTCCGAACACCGGGGAGCTGTTTTTT.

This clonotype was picked up a small number of times. The V call is TRBV11-3, the J call TRBJ1-2; D is perhaps TRBD1 (6 bases). This CDR3 has 14 residues. Germline values: CDR1 SGHNT, CDR2 YENEEA. V was clipped by 0 bases and J by 8 bases, with 13 bases between them. The CDR3: CASSLDGGGRGYTF. The DNA for the CDR3 is TGTGCCAGCAGCTTAGATGGCGGGGGGCGAGGCTACACCTTC.

This clonotype was observed a few times. CDR3 region: CASSFETGTVSYNEQFF. CDR3 sequence (DNA): TGTGCCAGCAGCTTTGAAACCGGGACAGTCTCCTACAATGAGCAGTTCTTC. The V call is TRBV7-2, the J call TRBJ2-1; 7 nucleotides agree with TRBD1. The trim removed 3 bases at V and 0 bases at J, leaving 8 bases unmatched. The CDR3 has 17 amino acids. Germline V lookup: CDR1 SGHTA, CDR2 FQGNSA.

This clonotype was counted only a few times. This chain's CDR3 is CASSYSGGNSPLHF. The CDR3 DNA follows: TGTGCCAGCAGTTACTCCGGCGGAAATTCACCCCTCCACTTT. The genes are TRBV6-2 or TRBV6-3 and TRBJ1-6; D is ambiguous. CDR1 is MNHEY, CDR2 SVGEGT, per germline. Trimming stripped 0 bases from V and 7 bases from J, with 7 bases between. The CDR3 runs to 14 residues.

This clonotype was counted a few times. V is TRBV6-1 and J is TRBJ2-5; possible D gene TRBD1, 5 bases. V dropped 4 bases and J dropped 5 bases, with 29 bases sitting between them. Germline V gives CDR1 MNHNS, CDR2 SASEGT. This CDR3 region has 19 residues. The CDR3 region has the DNA TGTGCCAGCAGTGCCCCCGGACACATCTCCCCCCGCCAACGGGAGACCCAGTACTTC. It specifies CASSAPGHISPRQRETQYF.

The sample holds a few counts of this clonotype. The J gene is TRBJ2-3, the V gene TRBV5-1; D ambiguous. Germline V gene data show CDR1 as SGHRS and CDR2 as YFSETQ. The CDR3 runs to 15 residues. V was trimmed by 2 bases and J by 0 bases, leaving 10 bases between them. CDR3 nucleotide sequence: TGCGCCAGCAGCTTTACAGTTGCTAGCACAGATACGCAGTATTTT. It translates to CASSFTVASTDTQYF.

There are a few counts of this clonotype. The chain combines TRBV27 with TRBJ2-2, with 12 nucleotides matching TRBD2. Germline V CDR1 and CDR2: MNHEY, SMNVEV (reference sequence). The CDR3 loop spans 16 amino acids. J lost 0 bases, V lost 7 bases, and 3 bases had no gene match. This chain's CDR3 is CASTTSGGANTGELFF. The CDR3 DNA sequence: TGTGCCAGCACGACTAGCGGGGGAGCGAACACCGGGGAGCTGTTTTTT.

This clonotype occurred a few times. V and J are TRBV5-4 and TRBJ2-5, with TRBD2 identical over 8 bases. With V trimmed by 4 bases and J by 5 bases, 7 bases remained unmatched. This CDR3 is built from 14 residues. Germline CDR1 reads SGHNT; CDR2 reads YYREEE (reference sequence). CDR3 amino acids: CASSPRGGEETQYF. CDR3 nucleotide sequence: TGTGCCAGCAGCCCCCGGGGGGGAGAGGAGACCCAGTACTTC.

V gene TRBV2 combines with J gene TRBJ1-2; the match to TRBD1 covers 10 bases. CDR3 length equals 14 residues. V lost 7 bases and J lost 2; bases outside the gene matches: 4. CDR1 is SNHLY and CDR2 is FYNNEI in the germline V gene. CDR3 in DNA: TGTGCCAGCAAGCCGGGACAGGGGAACTATGGCTACACCTTC. Translation gives CASKPGQGNYGYTF.

V is TRBV12-3 or TRBV12-4 and J is TRBJ1-6; D gene uncertain. V gave up 5 bases and J gave up 7 bases, with 18 bases separating them. The CDR3 is 16 residues long. CDR3 nucleotide sequence: TGTGCCAGCAGTCCTACCGAGTCGGGAGTCAATTCACCCCTCCACTTT. It is translated as CASSPTESGVNSPLHF.